The subject of this entry is one T cell receptor (beta chain). What it binds is not known. This entry is derived from a study of shared clonotypes between healthy human individuals. Here immunoSEQ multiplex PCR was the method, and the copy in TCRdb shows in-frame clones only, minus some. In the table there are roughly 2 million clones, approximately 96% of which are singletons. All participating donors were Caucasian adults from Nashville, Tennessee. Division of CD4+ cells produced a CD45RA+ naive subset and a CD45RA-negative memory subset. V dropped 3 bases and J dropped 3 bases, with 5 bases sitting between them. The CDR3 runs 12 residues. CDR1 is SEHNR and CDR2 is FQNEAQ in the germline V gene (reference sequence). Findings and caveats of the study: Relative to memory subsets, naive subsets generally showed larger estimated richness.

The TCR sequence derives from a man aged 18 to 29 in good health. The chain joins TRBV7-9 to TRBJ1-2, with D unclear. The sample consisted of naive CD4+ T cells sorted from blood. Regarding subset: CD45RA+ positively selected. In nucleotides, the CDR3 is TGTGCCAGCAGCTTCCAGGACTATGGCTACACCTTC. Its protein product is CASSFQDYGYTF.